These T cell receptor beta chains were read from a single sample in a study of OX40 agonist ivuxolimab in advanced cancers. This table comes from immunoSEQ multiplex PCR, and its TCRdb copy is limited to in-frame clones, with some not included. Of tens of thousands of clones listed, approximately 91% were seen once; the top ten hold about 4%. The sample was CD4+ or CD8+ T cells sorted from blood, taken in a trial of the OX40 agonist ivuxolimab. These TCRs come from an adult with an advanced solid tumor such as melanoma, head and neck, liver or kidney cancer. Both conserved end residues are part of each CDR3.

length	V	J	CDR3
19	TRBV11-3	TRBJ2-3	CASSHTGTSGGVFTDTQYF
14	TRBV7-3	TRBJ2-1	CASSPQGGLNEQFF
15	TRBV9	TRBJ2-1	CASSVVLAGWNEQFF
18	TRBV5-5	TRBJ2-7	CASSIRDRTYEGSYEQYF
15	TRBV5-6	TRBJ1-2	CASSLGPLLNYGYTF
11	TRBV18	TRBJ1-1	CASSPQTEAFF
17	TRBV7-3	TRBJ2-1	CASSQGPRGVTYNEQFF
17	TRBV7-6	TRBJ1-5	CASSTTPDGVGREPQHF
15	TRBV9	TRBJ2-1	CASSYSGGHNNEQFF
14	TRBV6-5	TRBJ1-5	CASSPQGGNQPQHF
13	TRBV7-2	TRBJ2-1	CASSPGEYNEQFF
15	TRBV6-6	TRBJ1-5	CASSYYDSTNQPQHF
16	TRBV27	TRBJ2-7	CASSLSAGTSSYEQYF
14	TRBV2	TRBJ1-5	CASSTGTGDQPQHF
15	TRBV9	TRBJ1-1	CASSINGGLNTEAFF
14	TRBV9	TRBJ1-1	CASSVRGQNTEAFF
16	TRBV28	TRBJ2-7	CASSFSTSGSPHEQYF
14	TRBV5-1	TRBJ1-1	CASSTRQENTEAFF
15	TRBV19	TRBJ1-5	CASRDVLYSNQPQHF
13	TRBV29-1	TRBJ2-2	CSAVVPNTGELFF
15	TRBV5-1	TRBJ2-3	CASSPGLLSTDTQYF
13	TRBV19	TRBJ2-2	CASSIGRIGELFF
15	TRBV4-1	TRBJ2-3	CASSQEAGGSDTQYF
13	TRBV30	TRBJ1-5	CAWSPPYNQPQHF
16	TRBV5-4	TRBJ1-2	CASSLFGGDRFYGYTF
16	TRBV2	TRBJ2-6	CASSEGPFSGANVLTF
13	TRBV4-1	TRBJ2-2	CASSQVTSGELFF
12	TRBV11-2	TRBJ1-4	CASNPIRGRLFF
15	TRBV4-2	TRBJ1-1	CASSLLGQGATEAFF
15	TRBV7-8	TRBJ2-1	CASSLAGNSYNEQFF
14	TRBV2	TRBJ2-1	CAINSGQAGNEQFF
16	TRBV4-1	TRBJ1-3	CASSRDRGISGNTIYF
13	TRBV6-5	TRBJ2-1	CASRTDTYNEQFF
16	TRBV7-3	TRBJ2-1	CASSFLAGTPYNEQFF
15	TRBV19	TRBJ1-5	CASSIGWDSNQPQHF
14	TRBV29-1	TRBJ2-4	CSVEERGYKNIQYF
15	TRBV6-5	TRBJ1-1	CASSYWAGEDTEAFF
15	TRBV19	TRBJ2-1	CASRKKDRGYNEQFF
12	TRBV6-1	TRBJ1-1	CASVRMGTEAFF
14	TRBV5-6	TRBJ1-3	CASSFGTGFYTIYF
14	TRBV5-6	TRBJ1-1	CASSSTGLNTEAFF
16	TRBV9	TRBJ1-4	CASSVVAGTGREKLFF
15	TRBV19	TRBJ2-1	CASTLLLAGTNEQFF
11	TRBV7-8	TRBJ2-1	CASSLLEEQFF
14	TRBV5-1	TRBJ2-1	CASSLGLAGNEQFF
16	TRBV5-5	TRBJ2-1	CASSPRVNPGGDEQFF
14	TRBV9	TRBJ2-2	CASSAQGRAGELFF
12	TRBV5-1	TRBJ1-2	CASSEDRSGYTF
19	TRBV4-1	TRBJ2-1	CASSQEAGGGAGGYNEQFF
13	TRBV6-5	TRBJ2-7	CASSRAYSYEQYF
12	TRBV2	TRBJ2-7	CASYRTAYEQYF
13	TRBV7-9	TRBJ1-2	CASSNEDSYGYTF
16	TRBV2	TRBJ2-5	CASSRDRAQAEETQYF
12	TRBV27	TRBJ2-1	CASSRLGNEQFF
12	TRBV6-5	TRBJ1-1	CASSYRDTEAFF
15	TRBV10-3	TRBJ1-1	CAISDKAGENTEAFF
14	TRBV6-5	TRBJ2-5	CASSYRQGSETQYF
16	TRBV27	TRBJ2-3	CASSLSRGDLPDTQYF
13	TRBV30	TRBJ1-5	CAWRGTGDQPQHF